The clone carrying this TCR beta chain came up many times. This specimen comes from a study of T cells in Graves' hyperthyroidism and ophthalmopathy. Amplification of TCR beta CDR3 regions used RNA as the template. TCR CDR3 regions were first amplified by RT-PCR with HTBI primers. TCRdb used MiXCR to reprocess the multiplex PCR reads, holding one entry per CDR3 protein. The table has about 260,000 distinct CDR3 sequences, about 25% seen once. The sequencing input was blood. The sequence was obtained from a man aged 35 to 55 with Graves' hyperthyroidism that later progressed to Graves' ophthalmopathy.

The DNA of the CDR3 is TGTGCCAGCAGCTTAGATGGATTTGAAGCTTTCTTT. This gives the protein CASSLDGFEAFF. The chain recombines TRBV7-9 with TRBJ1-1; D uncertain. Trimming took 1 base from V and 7 from J, leaving 7 bases between them. The CDR3 contains 12 residues. Looked up from germline, CDR1 is SEHNR and CDR2 is FQNEAQ (reference sequence).